These 18 T cell receptor beta chains share one sample of origin, sequenced in a study of T-cell memory formation after mild COVID-19. TCRdb used MiXCR to reprocess the 5' RACE reads, holding one entry per CDR3 protein. The sample records about 430,000 distinct CDR3 sequences, about 24% being singletons. The sample consisted of PBMCs or a T cell subset sorted from them (not recorded which). The origin of the receptors is an adult woman who had mild COVID-19 (a few samples of this study predate the infection). Cell type and time point are not known.

This clonotype was detected ten times or more. The V gene is TRBV7-9, the J gene TRBJ2-3; 7 nucleotides agree with TRBD2. This CDR3 spans 14 amino acids. CDR1 and CDR2 (germline): SEHNR, FQNEAQ (reference sequence). V shed 5 bases, J shed 3 bases, and the junction held 5 bases outside the gene matches. CDR3 in amino acids: CASSLYGGTDTQYF. The CDR3 DNA reads as TGTGCCAGCAGCCTATACGGGGGGACAGATACGCAGTATTTT.

A remark on this clonotype: The junction and the germline gene differ at one end; a read error may be behind it. The chain carries TRBV6-5 and TRBJ1-1, with a possible D match to TRBD1 (6 bases). CDR1 and CDR2 (germline): MNHEY, SVGAGI. This CDR3 region has 14 residues. The chain's CDR3 is CASSLGTTYTEALF. The CDR3 DNA is TGTGCCAGCAGCCTCGGGACAACTTACACTGAAGCTTTATTT.

The chain employs TRBV20-1 and TRBJ2-2; possible D gene TRBD2, 6 bases. Germline CDR1 DFQATT, CDR2 SNEGSKA (reference sequence). Trimming removed 4 bases at V and 5 bases at J, with 14 bases between. This CDR3 spans 14 amino acids. CDR3 residues: CSAMTGEQTGELFF. DNA of the CDR3: TGCAGTGCTATGACGGGAGAGCAGACCGGGGAGCTGTTTTTT.

This clonotype turned up a few times. The V call is TRBV6-2 or TRBV6-3, the J call TRBJ2-1; D remains ambiguous. With 4 bases removed from V and 6 bases from J, the gap between germline ends came to 16 bases. This CDR3 is 15 amino acids long. The germline V gene encodes CDR1 MNHEY and CDR2 SVGEGT. CDR3 DNA: TGTGCCAGCAGTTGGGAAACTGGGCGCCTCAATGAGCAGTTCTTC. Amino acid sequence: CASSWETGRLNEQFF.

This clonotype was detected a few times. V usage is TRBV24-1 and J usage is TRBJ2-2, with 9 positions matching TRBD2. Trimming removed 3 bases from V and 5 bases from J; junction bases left unmatched: 9. The CDR3 is 17 amino acids. CDR1 KGHDR and CDR2 SFDVKD come from the germline V gene. The CDR3 nucleotides read TGTGCCACCAGTGATCAATCGGGGACTAGCAAGACCGGGGAGCTGTTTTTT. Residues: CATSDQSGTSKTGELFF.

CDR3 loop: CASRIQGYEQYF. DNA for the CDR3: TGTGCCAGCAGGATACAGGGCTACGAGCAGTACTTC. V is TRBV7-9 and J is TRBJ2-7, with a possible D match to TRBD1 (6 bases). There are 12 residues in the CDR3. Germline assignment: CDR1 SEHNR and CDR2 FQNEAQ (reference sequence). V lost 6 bases to trimming and J lost 3 bases, with 9 bases between them.

This clonotype was detected only a few times. The J gene is TRBJ2-1, the V gene TRBV7-8; 8 bases fit TRBD2. The CDR3 sequence is 15 residues long. After removal of 2 bases from V and 5 bases from J, the junction contained 5 bases not matched to a gene. Germline CDR1 reads SGHVS; CDR2 reads FQNEAQ. Here the CDR3 DNA reads TGTGCCAGCAGCTTACCGGGAGGGCCGGACAATGAGCAGTTCTTC. It yields the protein CASSLPGGPDNEQFF.

This clonotype was recorded a few times. V and J are TRBV7-2 and TRBJ2-1; TRBD2 matches at 8 bases. The junction had 10 bases not matched to a gene; V was cut back by 2 bases and J by 10 bases. CDR1 and CDR2 from the germline V gene are SGHTA and FQGNSA. This CDR3 has 15 residues. CDR3 in DNA: TGTGCCAGCAGCTTAATTGGCGGGGGGCCAGGGGAGCAGTTCTTC. Translating gives CASSLIGGGPGEQFF.

The chain links TRBV5-1 to TRBJ1-1; TRBD1 is a possible D gene (5 bases). V lost 3 bases and J lost 4, with 13 bases in between. The germline gives CDR1 SGHRS, CDR2 YFSETQ. This CDR3 region has 14 residues. The CDR3 region has the DNA TGCGCCAGCAGCTGGGGACCCCTGGGCACTGAAGCTTTCTTT. Amino acids: CASSWGPLGTEAFF.

This clonotype was picked up a small number of times. The chain links TRBV27 to TRBJ2-7; D is unclear. The CDR3 sequence is 13 residues long. Germline CDR1 MNHEY, CDR2 SMNVEV (reference sequence). The ends were cut back, 10 bases at V and 0 bases at J, with 13 bases in the middle. The CDR3 region is CAIQSQDSYEQYF. The CDR3 DNA sequence: TGTGCCATTCAGAGTCAGGACTCCTACGAGCAGTACTTC.

A few counts support this clonotype. The J gene is TRBJ2-1, the V gene TRBV9, with D possibly TRBD1 on 6 matching bases. The CDR3 totals 16 residues. The V and J ends lost 2 bases and 7 bases respectively, with 19 bases between them. The germline V gene encodes CDR1 SGDLS and CDR2 YYNGEE. CDR3 in DNA: TGTGCCAGCAGCGTGACGATCGGGACAATCAGAAATGAGCAGTTCTTC. It translates to CASSVTIGTIRNEQFF.

CDR3 DNA: TGCGCCAGCAGCCAAAATAGCGGGAGTAGAAATGAGCAGTTCTTC. Its protein product is CASSQNSGSRNEQFF. The chain employs TRBV4-3 and TRBJ2-1, with TRBD2 matching over 9 bases. Trimming cost V 2 bases and J 7 bases; bases outside gene matches: 6. This CDR3 is built from 15 residues. Per germline, CDR1 LGHNA and CDR2 YSLEER.

This clonotype was seen many times. The chain uses TRBV5-1 and TRBJ2-3; D call uncertain. With 4 bases removed from V and 0 bases from J, the gap between germline ends came to 15 bases. The CDR3 sequence is 16 residues long. Germline V gene sequence: CDR1 SGHRS, CDR2 YFSETQ. CDR3 bases: TGCGCCAGCAGCGACGTCCCGGGCTCTAGCACAGATACGCAGTATTTT. Translation: CASSDVPGSSTDTQYF.

The chain uses TRBV7-6 and TRBJ2-2, with 10 bases that match TRBD2. Germline trimming cut 5 bases from V and 2 bases from J; bases unmatched to any gene: 5. This CDR3 contains 16 residues. Germline V gene lookup returns CDR1 SGHVS and CDR2 FNYEAQ. CDR3 residues: CASSRERGGNTGELFF. In DNA, the CDR3 is TGTGCCAGCAGCCGCGAGCGGGGGGGCAACACCGGGGAGCTGTTTTTT.

The rearrangement joins TRBV5-5 to TRBJ2-7; 7 positions agree with TRBD1. The germline V gene has CDR1 SGHKS and CDR2 YYEKEE (reference sequence). The CDR3 loop spans 16 amino acids. After removal of 4 bases from V and 1 base from J, the junction contained 11 bases not matched to a gene. CDR3 DNA sequence: TGTGCCAGCAGCCCCCGACCGGGACAGCAATCCTACGAGCAGTACTTC. Translation gives CASSPRPGQQSYEQYF.

On this clonotype: Just one base apart from a much larger clone, this may be a read error. The rearrangement joins TRBV5-5 to TRBJ1-5, with 11 bases that match TRBD1. Germline loops: CDR1 SGHKS, CDR2 YYEKEE (reference sequence). CDR3 length: 17 residues. CDR3: CASSSGTGGSGNQHQHF. DNA for the CDR3: TGTGCCAGCAGCTCCGGGACAGGGGGTTCGGGCAATCAGCACCAGCATTTT.

The CDR3 DNA sequence: TGTGCCAGCAGCTTACCGCGCCGGGACAGGGCAGAAAGTCCTGAAAAACTGTTTTTT. Protein product: CASSLPRRDRAESPEKLFF. V is TRBV7-2 and J is TRBJ1-4, with TRBD1 matching over 9 bases. This CDR3 has 19 amino acids. Germline V CDR1 and CDR2: SGHTA, FQGNSA. V trimming: 2 bases; J trimming: 7 bases; junction bases outside the gene matches: 17.

This chain joins TRBV18 and TRBJ2-7; D is ambiguous. With 3 bases removed from V and 4 bases from J, the gap between germline ends came to 10 bases. Germline CDR1 is KGHSH and CDR2 is LQKENI. The CDR3 contains 13 residues. DNA of the CDR3: TGTGCCAGCTCACCCCTAATGGGTTACGAGCAGTACTTC. Translating it yields CASSPLMGYEQYF. The whole variable domain, filled in from reference TRBV18 and TRBJ2-7, reads NAGVMQNPRHLVRRRGQEARLRCSPMKGHSHVYWYRQLPEEGLKFMVYLQKENIIDESGMPKERFSAEFPKEGPSILRIQQVVRGDSAAYFCASSPLMGYEQYFGPGTRLTVT.